What follows are 8 T cell receptor beta chains derived from one specimen sequenced in a study of CD8 T cells in ankylosing spondylitis. For these TCRs, the target antigens are not known. Study observations and caveats: Roughly eight highly homologous variants made up a TCR beta motif that seemed to typify ankylosing spondylitis blood.

Each CDR3 protein is one row after TCRdb ran MiXCR on the 5' RACE reads. The data contain around 770,000 distinct CDR3 sequences, 12% of them singletons. Source material: blood, either unsorted or a sorted T cell fraction (not recorded which). These receptors came from a male donor with ankylosing spondylitis.

The sample holds many counts of this clonotype. V and J are TRBV10-3 and TRBJ2-1; 7 positions match TRBD1. CDR3 length: 11 residues. The V segment lost 8 bases and the J segment 7 bases; nucleotides outside the gene matches: 2. Germline CDR1 reads ENHRY; CDR2 reads SYGVKD. The CDR3 DNA follows: TGTGCCATCGCAGGGGGAAATGAGCAGTTCTTC. Its protein is CAIAGGNEQFF.

This sequence joins TRBV20-1 and TRBJ2-7; 10 nucleotides align to TRBD1. Looked up from germline, CDR1 is DFQATT and CDR2 is SNEGSKA (reference sequence). CDR3 length: 15 residues. The junction had 9 bases not matched to a gene; V was cut back by 3 bases and J by 4 bases. CDR3 bases: TGCAGTGCTAGTCCCGGGACAGGGGTAGCGTACGAGCAGTACTTC. It yields the protein CSASPGTGVAYEQYF.

This sequence joins TRBV15 and TRBJ2-7, with D uncertain. V lost 3 bases to trimming and J lost 7 bases, with 16 bases between them. The CDR3 runs 14 residues. CDR1 is LNHNV, CDR2 YYDKDF, per germline (reference sequence). This CDR3 reads CATSSPRVVGEQYF. The CDR3 bases are TGTGCCACCAGCAGCCCAAGGGTGGTCGGTGAGCAGTACTTC.

Only a few counts were recorded for this clonotype. The chain has TRBV14 and TRBJ2-7; D not resolved. The CDR3 totals 16 residues. The ends were cut back, 0 bases at V and 3 bases at J, with 15 bases in the middle. Germline CDR1 SGHDN, CDR2 FVKESK. In DNA, the CDR3 is TGTGCCAGCAGCCAAGATCGAGGTTCCCTGGGCTACGAGCAGTACTTC. Translated: CASSQDRGSLGYEQYF.

V is TRBV29-1 and J is TRBJ1-4, with D possibly being TRBD1 (6 bases). Per the germline V gene, CDR1 is SQVTM and CDR2 is ANQGSEA. V lost 7 bases to trimming and J lost 8 bases, with 17 bases between them. The CDR3 contains 13 residues. DNA of the CDR3: TGCAGCGGAGGGGGTGGGACGGGCGAAAAACTGTTTTTT. It translates to CSGGGGTGEKLFF.

The sample holds a few counts of this clonotype. As DNA, the CDR3 is TGCGCCAGCAACTCCCGGGTGGGACTCTATGGCTACACCTTC. This sequence encodes CASNSRVGLYGYTF. This chain joins TRBV4-3 and TRBJ1-2; the D gene is possibly TRBD1 (5 bases). Germline values: CDR1 LGHNA, CDR2 YSLEER. V lost 7 bases and J lost 4, with 16 bases in between. This CDR3 is built from 14 residues.

The rearrangement links TRBV20-1 to TRBJ2-5; a weak D match, TRBD2 (5 bases). The CDR3 runs 13 residues. Trimming pared 2 bases from V and 5 bases from J, leaving 12 bases between. Germline V gene data show CDR1 as DFQATT and CDR2 as SNEGSKA (reference sequence). The CDR3 DNA sequence: TGCAGTGCTAGATCGGGGTTAGTCGAGACCCAGTACTTC. Its protein is CSARSGLVETQYF.

The CDR3 nucleotides are TGTGCCAGCCGAGCTACAGGCACCGGACAGCCCAAAAACATTCAGTACTTC. Protein sequence: CASRATGTGQPKNIQYF. The gene calls are TRBV12-3 or TRBV12-4 and TRBJ2-4; D may be TRBD1 (6 bases). CDR3 size: 17 residues. With 8 bases removed from V and 2 bases from J, the gap between germline ends came to 22 bases.